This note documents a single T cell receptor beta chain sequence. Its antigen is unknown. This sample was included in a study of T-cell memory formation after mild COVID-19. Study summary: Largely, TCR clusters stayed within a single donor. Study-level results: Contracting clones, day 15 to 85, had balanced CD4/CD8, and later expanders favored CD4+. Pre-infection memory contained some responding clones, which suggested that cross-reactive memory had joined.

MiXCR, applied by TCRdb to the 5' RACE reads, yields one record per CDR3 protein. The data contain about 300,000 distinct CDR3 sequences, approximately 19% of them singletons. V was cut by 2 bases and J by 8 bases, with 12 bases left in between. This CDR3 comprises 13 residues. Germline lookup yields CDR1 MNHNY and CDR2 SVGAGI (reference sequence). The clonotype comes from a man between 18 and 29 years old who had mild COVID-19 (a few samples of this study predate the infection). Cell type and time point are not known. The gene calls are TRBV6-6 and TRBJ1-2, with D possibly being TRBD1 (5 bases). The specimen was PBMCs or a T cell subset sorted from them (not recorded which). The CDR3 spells CASSYPLGGGYTF. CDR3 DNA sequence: TGTGCCAGCAGTTACCCTTTGGGGGGAGGCTACACCTTC.